Listed below are T cell receptor beta chains from one sample, sequenced in a study of a mutant IDH1 vaccine in newly diagnosed glioma. Produced via immunoSEQ multiplex PCR; TCRdb's table is partial and in-frame only. The repertoire includes approximately 70,000 clones, about 80% of them detected once, and less than 15% sits in the top ten. Their antigen targets remain unknown. The sequenced sample was PBMCs, obtained from a glioma patient whose treatment included an IDH1 peptide vaccine. These receptors were collected from a man between 18 and 35 years old with glioma. CDR3s include the opening cysteine and the closing phenylalanine or tryptophan. A D gene is named only where the DNA matches it firmly. Rows give clone size only sometimes, using once, few, many, or a class for an expanded clone.

V	size	J	D	CDR3	DNA
TRBV5-1	NA	TRBJ1-3	TRBD1	CASRRTGGGENTIYF	TGCGCCAGCAGACGGACAGGGGGCGGTGAAAACACCATATATTTT
TRBV4-3	NA	TRBJ2-7	TRBD2	CASSLRLAGSYEQYF	TGCGCCAGCAGCCTCCGACTAGCGGGATCCTACGAGCAGTACTTC
TRBV12-5	NA	TRBJ2-1	NA	CASGVTTGRLDNEQFF	TGTGCTAGTGGTGTAACCACAGGGCGATTGGACAATGAGCAGTTCTTC
TRBV19	NA	TRBJ1-1	NA	CASRTKPQGLNTEAFF	TGTGCCAGTAGGACCAAGCCCCAGGGGCTGAACACTGAAGCTTTCTTT
TRBV30	NA	TRBJ1-2	NA	CAWEGAADGYTF	TGTGCCTGGGAAGGGGCAGCAGATGGCTACACCTTC
TRBV5-5	NA	TRBJ1-2	NA	CASSFGGDWVNGYTF	TGTGCCAGCAGCTTCGGGGGGGACTGGGTCAATGGCTACACCTTC
TRBV28	NA	TRBJ2-2	TRBD2	CASSLYLGTSGGNTGELFF	TGTGCCAGCAGTTTATACCTAGGGACTAGCGGGGGGAACACCGGGGAGCTGTTTTTT
TRBV12-5	NA	TRBJ1-2	NA	CASGHSTVYGYTF	TGTGCTAGTGGTCACAGCACTGTCTATGGCTACACCTTC
TRBV28	NA	TRBJ2-1	NA	CATFRSRLEQFF	TGTGCCACCTTTCGATCCCGCCTTGAGCAGTTCTTC
TRBV4-2	once	TRBJ1-3	NA	CASSQSLGTGGTGNTIYF	TGTGCCAGCAGCCAAAGCTTAGGGACCGGAGGGACTGGAAACACCATATATTTT
TRBV11-2	few	TRBJ2-2	NA	CASSLDLGRYAGELFF	TGTGCCAGCAGCTTAGATCTGGGGAGGTATGCCGGGGAGCTGTTTTTT
TRBV14	NA	TRBJ2-5	NA	CASSQRDGTRKETQYF	TGTGCCAGCAGCCAACGGGACGGGACCCGAAAAGAGACCCAGTACTTC
TRBV19	NA	TRBJ2-7	NA	CASSIEAAGQYF	TGTGCCAGTAGTATCGAAGCCGCAGGGCAGTACTTC
TRBV19	many	TRBJ2-2	NA	CASSLYSGASGELFF	TGTGCCAGTAGTCTCTACTCAGGGGCGTCCGGGGAGCTGTTTTTT
TRBV6-5	NA	TRBJ2-2	TRBD1	CASSSPTGVGGELFF	TGTGCCAGCAGCAGCCCCACAGGGGTTGGCGGGGAGCTGTTTTTT
TRBV29-1	NA	TRBJ1-3	NA	CSVLKGNTIYF	TGCAGCGTTTTAAAGGGAAACACCATATATTTT
TRBV10-2	NA	TRBJ2-5	NA	CASSTTGRETQYF	TGCGCCAGCAGTACGACAGGCAGAGAGACCCAGTACTTC
TRBV15	NA	TRBJ2-6	TRBD1	CATSIGGRDGANVLTF	TGTGCCACCAGCATAGGGGGCAGGGATGGGGCCAACGTCCTGACTTTC
TRBV5-5	NA	TRBJ1-1	NA	CASLRPGPMNTEAFF	TGTGCCAGCTTGAGGCCGGGGCCCATGAACACTGAAGCTTTCTTT
TRBV9	NA	TRBJ2-2	NA	CASSIAGTSNTGELFF	TGTGCCAGCAGCATTGCCGGGACTTCGAACACCGGGGAGCTGTTTTTT
TRBV5-1	NA	TRBJ1-1	NA	CASSSLGHRTGRYTEAFF	TGCGCCAGCAGCTCGTTAGGCCACCGGACGGGACGGTACACTGAAGCTTTCTTT
TRBV19	once	TRBJ1-3	NA	CASSFMDRPGNTIYF	TGTGCCAGTAGTTTCATGGACAGACCTGGAAACACCATATATTTT
TRBV28	NA	TRBJ2-1	TRBD2	CASGQLAGVSRSNNEQFF	TGTGCCAGCGGCCAACTAGCGGGAGTCTCAAGATCCAACAATGAGCAGTTCTTC
TRBV7-9	few	TRBJ1-1	NA	CASSSPTYTEAFF	TGTGCCAGCAGCTCCCCGACATACACTGAAGCTTTCTTT
TRBV2	NA	TRBJ2-3	NA	CASGGATDTQYF	TGTGCCAGCGGGGGGGCCACAGATACGCAGTATTTT
TRBV7-9	NA	TRBJ2-7	NA	CASSLAQGTGQYF	TGTGCCAGCAGCTTAGCCCAGGGAACGGGCCAGTACTTC
TRBV25-1	NA	TRBJ2-3	TRBD1	CASSEFRGGRGSDTQYF	TGTGCCAGCAGTGAATTTCGAGGGGGCCGTGGATCAGATACGCAGTATTTT
TRBV5-1	NA	TRBJ2-2	NA	CASSPYQNTGELFF	TGCGCCAGCAGCCCCTACCAGAACACCGGGGAGCTGTTTTTT
TRBV2	few	TRBJ1-1	NA	CASSTTDTEAFF	TGTGCCAGCAGTACGACAGACACTGAAGCTTTCTTT
TRBV5-1	NA	TRBJ2-3	NA	CASSLLAGAYTDTQYF	TGCGCCAGCAGCTTGTTGGCGGGGGCCTACACAGATACGCAGTATTTT
TRBV18	NA	TRBJ1-5	TRBD1	CASSQGTVNNQPQHF	TGTGCCAGCTCACAAGGGACAGTCAACAATCAGCCCCAGCATTTT